This T cell receptor (beta chain) is drawn from a study of shared clonotypes between healthy human individuals. Repertoires were generated with immunoSEQ multiplex PCR, while TCRdb's copy carries only in-frame clones and drops some. This sample has around 1.5 million clones, with 95% to 99% found just once. There are 18 residues in the CDR3. V lost 4 bases to trimming and J lost 5 bases; unmatched junction nucleotides: 22. CDR1 SQVTM and CDR2 ANQGSEA come from the germline V gene. Input material: naive CD4+ T cells sorted from blood. The subset: CD45RA+ positively selected. This sequence was found in a man in his thirties or forties in good health. The chain joins TRBV29-1 to TRBJ2-7, with 8 bases matching TRBD1. This CDR3 reads CSVGTGLTSQQGLHEQYF. The DNA for the CDR3 is TGCAGCGTTGGGACAGGGCTTACTTCACAGCAGGGTCTCCACGAGCAGTACTTC.